This T cell receptor beta chain was recovered during a study of cytomegalovirus exposure and HLA in healthy donors. Study-level background: The roughly 670 first-cohort repertoires shared a platform with the roughly 110 validation repertoires, as reported in a later analysis. Study-level findings and limits: The TCR clusters that emerged in the first cohort tended, a later analysis found, to co-occur in the 95 to 150 validation repertoires. A list of 150 or so TCR beta chains associated with cytomegalovirus was given. The classifier reportedly diagnosed cytomegalovirus status with high sensitivity and specificity.

Profiled with immunoSEQ multiplex PCR; TCRdb holds only in-frame clones, not every one. The sample yields nearly 80,000 clones, 93% seen once. Comments on this clone: Its antigen remains unknown.

The J segment lost 4 bases and the V segment lost 10 bases, leaving 7 bases of the junction unmatched. The CDR3 contains 13 residues. The germline CDR1 and CDR2 sequences are WSHSY and SAAADI. Sequencing used PBMCs. The V gene is TRBV10-2, the J gene TRBJ2-7; 10 bases align to TRBD1. The origin of this receptor is a woman in her 30s in good health and CMV-seronegative. The CDR3 region has the DNA TGCGCCACCCACGACAGGGGGCTTTACGAGCAGTACTTC. Translating gives CATHDRGLYEQYF.